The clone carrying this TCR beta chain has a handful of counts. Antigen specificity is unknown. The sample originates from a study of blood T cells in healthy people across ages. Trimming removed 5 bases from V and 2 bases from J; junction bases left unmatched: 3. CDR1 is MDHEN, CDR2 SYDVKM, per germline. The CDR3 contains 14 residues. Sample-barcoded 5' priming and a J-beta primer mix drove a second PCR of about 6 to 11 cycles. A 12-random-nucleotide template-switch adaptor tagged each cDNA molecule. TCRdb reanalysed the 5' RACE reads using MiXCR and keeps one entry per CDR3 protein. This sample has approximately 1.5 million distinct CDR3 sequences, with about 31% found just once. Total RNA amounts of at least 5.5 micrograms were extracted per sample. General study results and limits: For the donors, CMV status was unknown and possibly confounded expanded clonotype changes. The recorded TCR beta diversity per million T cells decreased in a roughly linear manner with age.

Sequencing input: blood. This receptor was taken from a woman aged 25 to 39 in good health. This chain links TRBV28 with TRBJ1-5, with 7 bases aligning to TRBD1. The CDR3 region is CASSHDRGNQPQHF. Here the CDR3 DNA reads TGTGCCAGCAGTCATGACAGGGGCAATCAGCCCCAGCATTTT.